This TCR beta chain was retrieved from a study of read filtering for tumor transcriptome and immune sequencing. Study details: Patients were approximately 17 male and approximately 15 female, mean age 65.9 years, range about 47 to 85. DNase treatment preceded whole-transcriptome library preparation. Overall study results and limits: Around 82% of IR-seq clonotypes had a single read, yet these held around 4% of reads.

This clonotype appeared a few times. Its antigen is as yet unknown. This library used roughly 0.4 ug RNA and molecular barcoded adaptors spanning alpha/delta and beta/gamma chains. TCRdb re-derived calls from the reads in MiXCR, one entry per CDR3 protein. The sample holds approximately 60,000 distinct CDR3 sequences; 20% to 25% are singletons and the top ten take roughly 15%. V shed 5 bases, J shed 5 bases, and the junction held 11 bases outside the gene matches. The CDR3 has 16 residues. Germline V gene sequence: CDR1 SEHNR, CDR2 FQNEAQ (reference sequence). This receptor was obtained from a donor aged 40 or over with multiple myeloma. V and J are TRBV7-9 and TRBJ2-2; 7 bases match TRBD2. Sequencing was done on a sample of a population of CD138-negative cells sorted from bone marrow. CDR3 nucleotide sequence: TGTGCCAGCAGCCCCCCGGGAGGCTGGGGTACCGGGGAGCTGTTTTTT. Protein: CASSPPGGWGTGELFF.